Below are 26 T cell receptor beta chains sequenced from a single sample in a study of blood T cell repertoires in COVID-19. Clones were read by immunoSEQ multiplex PCR, and TCRdb kept only the in-frame ones, dropping some. The table records some 150,000 clones, 75% to 90% of them present only once. The sequenced sample consisted of peripheral blood. The receptor set was obtained from a human donor in a cohort sampled during active COVID-19.

The chain carries TRBV11-2 and TRBJ2-3, with TRBD1 matching over 7 bases. Germline V gives CDR1 SGHAT, CDR2 FQNNGV. With 4 bases clipped from V and 2 bases from J, the junction kept 9 bases outside the gene matches. The CDR3 runs 16 residues. The chain's CDR3 is CASSSLKTGITDTQYF. The CDR3 bases are TGTGCCAGCAGCTCCCTGAAGACAGGGATCACAGATACGCAGTATTTT.

This chain connects TRBV3-1 (or the pseudogene TRBV3-2) to TRBJ1-6; 9 positions agree with TRBD1. J lost 1 base, V lost 5 bases, and 3 bases had no gene match. CDR1 LGHDT and CDR2 YNNKEL come from the germline V gene (reference sequence). This CDR3 contains 16 residues. In DNA form, the CDR3 reads TGTGCCAGCAGCTTCGGGACAGGGTCCTATAATTCACCCCTCCACTTT. It specifies CASSFGTGSYNSPLHF.

The chain uses TRBV9 and TRBJ2-5; TRBD1 agrees at 8 bases. Trimming took 2 bases from V and 4 from J; bases not matched to a gene: 10. In germline, CDR1 is SGDLS, CDR2 YYNGEE. This CDR3 has 16 amino acids. CDR3: CASSVGALQGGETQYF. In DNA, the CDR3 is TGTGCCAGCAGCGTGGGGGCCTTACAGGGGGGAGAGACCCAGTACTTC.

The chain links TRBV5-1 to TRBJ2-5, with 8 nucleotides matching TRBD2. Germline lookup yields CDR1 SGHRS and CDR2 YFSETQ. The CDR3 sequence is 16 residues long. Trimming at V came to 4 bases and at J to 5 bases, leaving 13 bases not matched to a gene. Here the CDR3 DNA reads TGCGCCAGCAGCCCAACCTTGGGGACTAGTAGGGAGACCCAGTACTTC. Amino acid sequence: CASSPTLGTSRETQYF. The entire variable domain, with the rest obtained from reference TRBV5-1 and TRBJ2-5, is as follows: KAGVTQTPRYLIKTRGQQVTLSCSPISGHRSVSWYQQTPGQGLQFLFEYFSETQRNKGNFPGRFSGRQFSNSRSEMNVSTLELGDSALYLCASSPTLGTSRETQYFGPGTRLLVL.

This clone was seen only a few times. V is TRBV5-6 and J is TRBJ1-6; TRBD1 matches 7 bases. There are 16 residues in the CDR3. The trim removed 1 base at V and 7 bases at J, leaving 8 bases unmatched. CDR1 SGHDT and CDR2 YYEEEE come from the germline V gene. The CDR3 loop reads CASSLSPGQTNSPLHF. The CDR3 bases are TGTGCCAGCAGCTTGTCTCCGGGACAGACGAATTCACCCCTCCACTTT.

J is TRBJ2-1 and V is TRBV5-6, with a tentative D call TRBD2 (6 bases). CDR1 is SGHDT and CDR2 is YYEEEE in the germline V gene. V was clipped by 4 bases and J by 5 bases, with 19 bases between them. The CDR3 is 16 residues long. The CDR3 DNA sequence: TGTGCCAGCAGCATAAGCGGGTGGAGATCGGACAATGAGCAGTTCTTC. Translated, it gives CASSISGWRSDNEQFF.

V and J are TRBV20-1 and TRBJ2-7, with 8 bases fitting TRBD2. The CDR3 runs to 12 residues. The germline CDR1 and CDR2 sequences are DFQATT and SNEGSKA (reference sequence). V shed 3 bases, J shed 10 bases, and the junction held 8 bases outside the gene matches. CDR3 loop: CSASNSGVGQYF. CDR3 nucleotides: TGCAGTGCTAGTAATAGCGGGGTGGGTCAGTACTTC.

The J gene is TRBJ2-3, the V gene TRBV19; D is possibly TRBD1 (5 bases). Germline CDR1 reads LNHDA; CDR2 reads SQIVND (reference sequence). The CDR3 has 16 amino acids. V was cut by 2 bases and J by 4 bases, with 16 bases left in between. CDR3 region: CASSIPPGNGADTQYF. Here the CDR3 DNA reads TGTGCCAGTAGTATACCGCCAGGGAATGGGGCAGATACGCAGTATTTT. Full variable domain (missing parts from reference TRBV19 and TRBJ2-3): DGGITQSPKYLFRKEGQNVTLSCEQNLNHDAMYWYRQDPGQGLRLIYYSQIVNDFQKGDIAEGYSVSREKKESFPLTVTSAQKNPTAFYLCASSIPPGNGADTQYFGPGTRLTVL.

This chain connects TRBV18 to TRBJ2-7; D is possibly TRBD1 (6 bases). Germline-derived CDR1 and CDR2 are KGHSH and LQKENI. The V end lost 4 bases, the J end lost 6 bases, and 22 bases lay between the germline ends. The CDR3 sequence is 16 residues long. The CDR3 is CASSQLEAGVYGEQYF. CDR3 DNA sequence: TGTGCCAGCTCACAATTGGAGGCAGGGGTTTACGGCGAGCAGTACTTC.

V and J are TRBV11-3 and TRBJ2-1, with TRBD2 matching over 7 bases. The CDR3 contains 15 residues. Germline loops: CDR1 SGHNT, CDR2 YENEEA. With 6 bases clipped from V and 7 bases from J, the junction kept 12 bases outside the gene matches. The CDR3 here is CASSLRAGERNEQFF. In DNA, the CDR3 is TGTGCCAGCAGTCTCAGGGCGGGGGAGAGGAATGAGCAGTTCTTC.

This chain connects TRBV6-6 to TRBJ2-7; D may be TRBD1 (5 bases). Between the trimmed V and J ends, which lost 4 bases and 1 base, there was a span of 14 bases. CDR3 size: 15 residues. Looked up from germline, CDR1 is MNHNY and CDR2 is SVGAGI (reference sequence). The CDR3 here is CASSLDRDRSYEQYF. In DNA, the CDR3 is TGTGCCAGCAGTTTAGACAGAGACCGTTCCTACGAGCAGTACTTC.

The V call is TRBV9, the J call TRBJ2-2; 8 nucleotides match TRBD1. After removal of 4 bases from V and 1 base from J, the junction contained 6 bases not matched to a gene. Germline CDR1 reads SGDLS; CDR2 reads YYNGEE. CDR3 length: 16 residues. CDR3 bases: TGTGCCAGCAGCACCCCTGGGACAGGGAACACCGGGGAGCTGTTTTTT. It codes for CASSTPGTGNTGELFF.

V usage is TRBV29-1 and J usage is TRBJ2-6; D is uncertain. V dropped 7 bases and J dropped 0 bases, with 7 bases sitting between them. The CDR3 extends over 13 amino acids. Germline CDR1 reads SQVTM; CDR2 reads ANQGSEA. The CDR3 sequence: CSALLSGANVLTF. The CDR3 DNA is TGCAGCGCCCTACTCTCTGGGGCCAACGTCCTGACTTTC.

The V and J genes are TRBV5-1 and TRBJ2-3; 11 bases fit TRBD2. This CDR3 spans 17 amino acids. Trimming removed 5 bases from V and 3 bases from J; junction bases left unmatched: 11. From germline, CDR1 is SGHRS and CDR2 YFSETQ. The CDR3 DNA reads TGCGCCAGCAGATTTCTGGACGTAGCGGGAGGGACAGATACGCAGTATTTT. This codes for CASRFLDVAGGTDTQYF.

The rearrangement uses TRBV6-5 and TRBJ1-1; D is perhaps TRBD1 (5 bases). Germline V gives CDR1 MNHEY, CDR2 SVGAGI. This CDR3 contains 15 residues. V was pared by 8 bases and J by 3 bases, with 19 bases between. The CDR3 sequence: CASGRLGPVYTEAFF. As DNA, the CDR3 is TGTGCCAGCGGCCGTCTGGGGCCAGTATACACTGAAGCTTTCTTT.

This CDR3 reads CSGWDRGSEAFF. The CDR3 region has the DNA TGCAGCGGATGGGACAGGGGGTCCGAAGCTTTCTTT. The chain recombines TRBV29-1 with TRBJ1-1; the match to TRBD1 covers 11 bases. Germline trimming cut 7 bases from V and 8 bases from J; bases unmatched to any gene: 6. In germline, CDR1 is SQVTM, CDR2 ANQGSEA. This CDR3 spans 12 amino acids.

A single count supports this clone. This sequence joins TRBV5-1 and TRBJ2-3, with TRBD1 matching 7 bases. V lost 2 bases, J lost 3 bases, and 3 bases stayed unmatched. Germline V gene lookup returns CDR1 SGHRS and CDR2 YFSETQ. This CDR3 region has 14 residues. The CDR3 loop reads CASSFDRVTDTQYF. CDR3 coding DNA: TGCGCCAGCAGCTTTGACAGGGTGACAGATACGCAGTATTTT.

The chain is built from TRBV3-1 (or the pseudogene TRBV3-2) and TRBJ2-3; 11 nucleotides match TRBD2. Trimming removed 4 bases from V and 6 bases from J; junction bases left unmatched: 9. This CDR3 comprises 16 residues. Germline CDR1 LGHDT, CDR2 YNNKEL (reference sequence). The CDR3 loop is CASSPGLAGSGDTQYF. Written as DNA, the CDR3 is TGTGCCAGCAGCCCCGGACTAGCGGGTTCAGGGGATACGCAGTATTTT.

The V call is TRBV5-6, the J call TRBJ1-1, with TRBD1 as a possible D gene (6 bases). Trimming cost V 1 base and J 8 bases, with 15 bases left between them. Per the germline V gene, CDR1 is SGHDT and CDR2 is YYEEEE. The CDR3 is 14 amino acids. CDR3 nucleotide sequence: TGTGCCAGCAGCTTGCATCAGGGGCAGCGGGAAGCTTTCTTT. Protein: CASSLHQGQREAFF.

The chain recombines TRBV6-1 with TRBJ2-1; a weak D match, TRBD2 (7 bases). Germline V CDR1 and CDR2: MNHNS, SASEGT. V was trimmed by 3 bases and J by 6 bases, leaving 15 bases between them. The CDR3 extends over 15 amino acids. The CDR3 region is CASSEFRGASNEQFF. CDR3 sequence (DNA): TGTGCCAGCAGTGAGTTTCGGGGGGCAAGCAATGAGCAGTTCTTC.

This clone was seen once. This chain links TRBV19 with TRBJ1-5, with TRBD1 matching 11 bases. Looked up from germline, CDR1 is LNHDA and CDR2 is SQIVND (reference sequence). CDR3 size: 15 residues. V shed 7 bases, J shed 5 bases, and the junction held 7 bases outside the gene matches. CDR3 residues: CASTWTGGGHQPQHF. The CDR3 region has the DNA TGTGCCAGTACCTGGACAGGGGGCGGTCATCAGCCCCAGCATTTT.

This chain connects TRBV29-1 to TRBJ1-2; TRBD1 might be the D (5 bases). Germline CDR1 and CDR2: SQVTM and ANQGSEA. This CDR3 region has 10 residues. The V end was cut by 4 bases, the J end by 6 bases, with 6 bases between. The CDR3 protein is CSVGGDGYTF. In DNA form, the CDR3 reads TGCAGCGTTGGGGGGGATGGCTACACCTTC. The full variable domain, with the rest looked up from reference TRBV29-1 and TRBJ1-2, is SAVISQKPSRDICQRGTSLTIQCQVDSQVTMMFWYRQQPGQSLTLIATANQGSEATYESGFVIDKFPISRPNLTFSTLTVSNMSPEDSSIYLCSVGGDGYTFGSGTRLTVV.

V and J are TRBV2 and TRBJ2-7; D is undetermined. Between the trimmed V and J ends, which lost 6 bases and 9 bases, there was a span of 18 bases. The CDR3 contains 13 residues. Germline CDR1 reads SNHLY; CDR2 reads FYNNEI. The CDR3 reads CASSLLYTTGQYV. The CDR3 nucleotides are TGTGCCAGCAGCCTACTCTACACTACGGGGCAGTACGTC.

The chain has TRBV19 and TRBJ1-5; TRBD1 agrees at 7 bases. Unmatched junction bases numbered 4, after V lost 3 bases and J lost 5 bases. Germline V gives CDR1 LNHDA, CDR2 SQIVND (reference sequence). This CDR3 is 14 amino acids long. As DNA, the CDR3 is TGTGCCAGTAGTATCAAACAGGGGCATCAGCCCCAGCATTTT. This encodes CASSIKQGHQPQHF. Looking up the rest from reference TRBV19 and TRBJ1-5 gives the full variable domain: DGGITQSPKYLFRKEGQNVTLSCEQNLNHDAMYWYRQDPGQGLRLIYYSQIVNDFQKGDIAEGYSVSREKKESFPLTVTSAQKNPTAFYLCASSIKQGHQPQHFGDGTRLSIL.

The rearrangement links TRBV5-1 to TRBJ2-7; 7 nucleotides align to TRBD1. J lost 2 bases, V lost 7 bases, and 9 bases had no gene match. Germline-derived CDR1 and CDR2 are SGHRS and YFSETQ. The length of the CDR3 is 14 residues. DNA of the CDR3: TGCGCCAGCTCTCCGGACAGGAGAACCTACGAGCAGTACTTC. It translates to CASSPDRRTYEQYF.

This clone appeared a single time. This chain uses TRBV12-3 or TRBV12-4 with TRBJ1-2, with D maybe TRBD1 (6 bases). The CDR3 consists of 13 residues. Trimming removed 5 bases from V and 6 bases from J, with 13 bases in between. The CDR3 DNA reads TGTGCCAGCAGTGAGAGGGACACGCATGGCTACACCTTC. It is translated as CASSERDTHGYTF.